The 11 T cell receptor beta chains below come from one sample, sequenced in a study of shared clonotypes between healthy human individuals. Here immunoSEQ multiplex PCR was the method, and the copy in TCRdb shows in-frame clones only, minus some. The profile shows some 1,400,000 clones, approximately 96% of them singletons. Source material: naive CD4+ T cells sorted from blood. Subset specified: CD45RA+ positively selected. These receptors all come from a man aged 30-40 years in good health.

V gene TRBV7-6 combines with J gene TRBJ2-1; 9 nucleotides agree with TRBD1. J gave up 4 bases and V 1 base, and 2 bases lay outside the gene matches. The germline CDR1 and CDR2 sequences are SGHVS and FNYEAQ. CDR3 size: 15 residues. CDR3 nucleotides: TGTGCCAGCAGCTTAGGACAGGGGGTTTACAATGAGCAGTTCTTC. Amino acid sequence: CASSLGQGVYNEQFF.

This clone was seen a single time. CDR3 protein: CASSLTQRGILYEQYF. The DNA for the CDR3 is TGTGCCAGCTCACTCACCCAACGTGGGATCCTCTACGAGCAGTACTTC. The V call is TRBV18, the J call TRBJ2-7; no reliable D call. The CDR3 runs to 16 residues. Trimming left V 4 bases short and J 3 bases short, with 19 bases between. In germline, CDR1 is KGHSH, CDR2 LQKENI.

The chain recombines TRBV2 with TRBJ2-7; TRBD2 is a possible D gene (6 bases). V lost 7 bases to trimming and J lost 0 bases, with 10 bases between them. Germline values: CDR1 SNHLY, CDR2 FYNNEI. The CDR3 is made up of 13 amino acids. The CDR3 spells CASKGGISYEQYF. The DNA for the CDR3 is TGTGCCAGCAAGGGCGGGATCTCCTACGAGCAGTACTTC.

Comments on this clone: Compared with germline, one end of the junction differs, possibly owing to a read error. V gene TRBV9 combines with J gene TRBJ1-1; 8 bases align to TRBD1. Germline V gene data show CDR1 as SGDLS and CDR2 as YYNGEE. The CDR3 extends over 15 amino acids. For the CDR3, the DNA is TGTGCCAGCAACGTAGTACCTACAGGGGGAACTGAAGCTTTCTTT. It specifies CASNVVPTGGTEAFF. Drawing the rest from reference TRBV9 and TRBJ1-1, the complete variable domain is DSGVTQTPKHLITATGQRVTLRCSPRSGDLSVYWYQQSLDQGLQFLIQYYNGEERAKGNILERFSAQQFPDLHSELNLSSLELGDSALYFCASNVVPTGGTEAFFGQGTRLTVV.

The chain carries TRBV30 and TRBJ2-1; 9 positions match TRBD2. The germline gives CDR1 GTSNPN, CDR2 SVGIG (reference sequence). CDR3 length equals 16 residues. V shed 3 bases, J shed 4 bases, and the junction held 10 bases outside the gene matches. The DNA of the CDR3 is TGTGCCTGGAGGGCCAGAGCGGGAGGCCTTTACAATGAGCAGTTCTTC. It yields the protein CAWRARAGGLYNEQFF.

This chain uses TRBV25-1 with TRBJ2-7; D not resolved. The CDR3 is made up of 13 amino acids. Trimming shortened V by 3 bases and J by 3 bases, and 9 bases separated the two germline ends. Per germline, CDR1 MGHDK and CDR2 SYGVNS. CDR3 in DNA: TGTGCCAGCAGTGACCGGATGGACTACGAGCAGTACTTC. Translation gives CASSDRMDYEQYF.

The rearrangement uses TRBV13 and TRBJ2-3, with D tentatively TRBD2 (6 bases). The CDR3 length is 13 residues. Trimming removed 8 bases at V and 5 bases at J, with 14 bases between. Germline-derived CDR1 and CDR2 are PRHDT and FYEKMQ (reference sequence). CDR3: CASLRSGGDTQYF. The CDR3 nucleotides read TGTGCCAGCTTACGTAGCGGCGGAGATACGCAGTATTTT.

This sequence joins TRBV11-2 and TRBJ2-3, with 8 bases lining up with TRBD2. Germline V lookup: CDR1 SGHAT, CDR2 FQNNGV. V dropped 5 bases and J dropped 0; count of bases not matched to a gene: 4. The CDR3 spans 15 residues. This chain's CDR3 is CASSEAGGSTDTQYF. CDR3 DNA: TGTGCCAGCAGCGAGGCGGGAGGCAGCACAGATACGCAGTATTTT.

The rearrangement links TRBV9 to TRBJ2-7; no clear D. V was pared by 3 bases and J by 6 bases, with 16 bases between. CDR1 is SGDLS and CDR2 is YYNGEE in the germline V gene. This CDR3 comprises 14 residues. CDR3 amino acids: CASSAELAPGEQYF. The CDR3 nucleotides read TGTGCCAGCAGCGCCGAGTTGGCTCCCGGCGAGCAGTACTTC.

In its sample, this clone was seen once. J is TRBJ2-7 and V is TRBV19, with D tentatively TRBD1 (6 bases). The CDR3 sequence is 19 residues long. V was clipped by 9 bases and J by 4 bases, with 34 bases between them. CDR1 and CDR2 (germline): LNHDA, SQIVND (reference sequence). The CDR3 sequence: CASQPQLPTTGINIYEQYF. The CDR3 coding sequence is TGTGCCAGCCAGCCCCAGCTCCCTACGACAGGAATAAACATATACGAGCAGTACTTC. Combining the CDR3 with reference TRBV19 and TRBJ2-7 gives the whole variable domain DGGITQSPKYLFRKEGQNVTLSCEQNLNHDAMYWYRQDPGQGLRLIYYSQIVNDFQKGDIAEGYSVSREKKESFPLTVTSAQKNPTAFYLCASQPQLPTTGINIYEQYFGPGTRLTVT.

The chain uses TRBV10-1 and TRBJ2-5, with unresolved D. Trimming left V 4 bases short and J 5 bases short, with 14 bases between. Germline V gives CDR1 WNHNN, CDR2 SYGVQD (reference sequence). The CDR3 runs 14 residues. The CDR3 is CASSAGLVRETQYF. In nucleotides, the CDR3 is TGCGCCAGCAGTGCGGGTTTGGTTCGCGAGACCCAGTACTTC.